The clone carrying this T cell receptor beta chain was seen a few times. The antigen is unknown. TCRdb passed the 5' RACE reads through MiXCR, listing each CDR3 protein once. This table has over 450,000 distinct CDR3 sequences, 10% to 15% appearing once. The data stem from a study of CD8 T cells in ankylosing spondylitis. The study, taken as a whole, reports: For ankylosing spondylitis blood, a TCR beta motif of about eight highly homologous variants appeared characteristic.

CDR3 length equals 15 residues. Germline loops: CDR1 SEHNR, CDR2 FQNEAQ (reference sequence). Trimming removed 1 base at V and 1 base at J, with 10 bases between. This chain connects TRBV7-9 to TRBJ2-5; maybe TRBD2 (6 bases). The sequence derives from a male donor with ankylosing spondylitis. Source material: blood, either unsorted or a sorted T cell fraction (not recorded which). The CDR3 here is CASSLGGNLQETQYF. CDR3 coding DNA: TGTGCCAGCAGCTTAGGCGGGAACCTCCAAGAGACCCAGTACTTC.